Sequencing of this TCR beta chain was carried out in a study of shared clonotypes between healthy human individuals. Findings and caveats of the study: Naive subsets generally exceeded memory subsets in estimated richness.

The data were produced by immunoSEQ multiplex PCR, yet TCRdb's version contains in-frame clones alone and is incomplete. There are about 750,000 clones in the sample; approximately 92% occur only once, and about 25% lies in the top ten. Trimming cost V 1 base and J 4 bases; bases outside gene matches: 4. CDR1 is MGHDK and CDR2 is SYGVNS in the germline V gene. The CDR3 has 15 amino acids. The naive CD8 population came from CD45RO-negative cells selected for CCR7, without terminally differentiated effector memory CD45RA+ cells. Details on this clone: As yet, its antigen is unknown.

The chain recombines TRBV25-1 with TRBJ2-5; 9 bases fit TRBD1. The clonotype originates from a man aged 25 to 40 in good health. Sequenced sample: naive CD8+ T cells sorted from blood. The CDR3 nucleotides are TGTGCCAGCAGTGAATTCACAGGGGGCACAGAGACCCAGTACTTC. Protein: CASSEFTGGTETQYF.